The rows below give T cell receptor beta chains drawn from one sample of a study of STAT3 mutations in large granular lymphocyte leukemia. Profiling relied on immunoSEQ multiplex PCR, and the TCRdb table lists in-frame clones only, not all of them. The table includes about 5,700 clones, over 75% detected once. The material sequenced was peripheral blood mononuclear cells. These receptors were collected from a man between 40 and 49 years old with T-cell large granular lymphocyte leukemia. Some clones in this sample may be carry-over from other donors' samples. The CDR3 runs from the conserved cysteine through the conserved F or W. A D gene is named only where the DNA matches it firmly. Expanded clones get a size class; other rows say once, few or many, or leave the size out.

clone_size: NA; j_call: TRBJ2-1; d_call: NA; v_call: TRBV7-8; cdr3_nt: TGTGCCAGCAGCTTTGGTTTAGGGAGCTCCTACAATGAGCAGTTCTTC; cdr3_aa: CASSFGLGSSYNEQFF
clone_size: NA; j_call: TRBJ2-7; d_call: NA; v_call: TRBV2; cdr3_nt: TGTGCCAGCAGTGACCGTGGCTACTACTACGAGCAGTACTTC; cdr3_aa: CASSDRGYYYEQYF
clone_size: NA; j_call: TRBJ1-1; d_call: NA; v_call: TRBV11-3; cdr3_nt: TGTGCCAGCAGCTTAGTCCCGAACACTGAAGCTTTCTTT; cdr3_aa: CASSLVPNTEAFF
clone_size: NA; j_call: TRBJ1-2; d_call: TRBD1; v_call: TRBV5-1; cdr3_nt: TGCGCCAGCAGCTCCGGGACAGAACGAAGAAAAGGCTACACCTTC; cdr3_aa: CASSSGTERRKGYTF
clone_size: NA; j_call: TRBJ2-1; d_call: NA; v_call: TRBV9; cdr3_nt: TGTGCCAGCAGCGTAGACAGGGTCCCCTACAATGAGCAGTTCTTC; cdr3_aa: CASSVDRVPYNEQFF
clone_size: NA; j_call: TRBJ2-6; d_call: NA; v_call: TRBV27; cdr3_nt: TGTGCCAGCAGTTCCCCCGCTAACGCCGACTCTGGGGCCAACGTCCTGACTTTC; cdr3_aa: CASSSPANADSGANVLTF
clone_size: NA; j_call: TRBJ2-6; d_call: NA; v_call: TRBV18; cdr3_nt: TGTGCCAGCTCACCAAACGACAGGTTGGTTGGGGCCAACGTCCTGACTTTC; cdr3_aa: CASSPNDRLVGANVLTF
clone_size: NA; j_call: TRBJ2-7; d_call: NA; v_call: TRBV6-6; cdr3_nt: TGTGCCAGCACCGGACAGTCCTACGAGCAGTACTTC; cdr3_aa: CASTGQSYEQYF
clone_size: once; j_call: TRBJ2-6; d_call: NA; v_call: TRBV13; cdr3_nt: TGTGCCAGCAGCTTGTGGAGCTCTGGGGCCAACGTCCTGACTTTC; cdr3_aa: CASSLWSSGANVLTF
clone_size: NA; j_call: TRBJ1-5; d_call: NA; v_call: TRBV19; cdr3_nt: TGTGCCAGTATGGGCACACCCAATCAGCCCCAGCATTTT; cdr3_aa: CASMGTPNQPQHF
clone_size: NA; j_call: TRBJ2-3; d_call: NA; v_call: TRBV19; cdr3_nt: TGTGCCAGTAGTATTCGGCGGGCTGGCACAGATACGCAGTATTTT; cdr3_aa: CASSIRRAGTDTQYF
clone_size: NA; j_call: TRBJ2-5; d_call: NA; v_call: TRBV6-5; cdr3_nt: TGTGCCAGCAGGCCGGTCGATCAGTTGGAGACCCAGTACTTC; cdr3_aa: CASRPVDQLETQYF
clone_size: once; j_call: TRBJ2-1; d_call: NA; v_call: TRBV7-6; cdr3_nt: TGTGCCAGCAGCCTCGATCTAAAGGGGGAGCAGTTCTTC; cdr3_aa: CASSLDLKGEQFF
clone_size: NA; j_call: TRBJ2-5; d_call: TRBD2; v_call: TRBV6-5; cdr3_nt: TGTGCCAGCAGTTCCAACGGACTAGCGGGAGAGACCCAGTACTTC; cdr3_aa: CASSSNGLAGETQYF
clone_size: NA; j_call: TRBJ1-2; d_call: TRBD1; v_call: TRBV5-1; cdr3_nt: TGCGCCAGCAGCTTGGGGTTTGGACAGGGTGACGGCTACACCTTC; cdr3_aa: CASSLGFGQGDGYTF
clone_size: NA; j_call: TRBJ2-3; d_call: TRBD2; v_call: TRBV30; cdr3_nt: TGTGCCTGGAGCGTCCCAACAGGGACTAGCGGCACAGATACGCAGTATTTT; cdr3_aa: CAWSVPTGTSGTDTQYF
clone_size: once; j_call: TRBJ2-3; d_call: NA; v_call: TRBV5-1; cdr3_nt: TGCGCCAGCAGCTTCAAGGGGTCCTCCACAGATACGCAGTATTTT; cdr3_aa: CASSFKGSSTDTQYF
clone_size: NA; j_call: TRBJ2-2; d_call: NA; v_call: TRBV13; cdr3_nt: TGTGCCAGCAGCTTCCCATTGGGGAACACCGGGGAGCTGTTTTTT; cdr3_aa: CASSFPLGNTGELFF
clone_size: NA; j_call: TRBJ2-5; d_call: NA; v_call: TRBV9; cdr3_nt: TGTGCCAGCAAGGGAGGGGGAGAGACCCAGTACTTC; cdr3_aa: CASKGGGETQYF
clone_size: NA; j_call: TRBJ2-3; d_call: TRBD1; v_call: TRBV12-5; cdr3_nt: TGTGCGAATAGTACCCAAACTCGGGACAGGAGTGTGGCAGATACGCAGTATTTT; cdr3_aa: CANSTQTRDRSVADTQYF
clone_size: NA; j_call: TRBJ1-4; d_call: NA; v_call: TRBV18; cdr3_nt: TGTGCCACTCTAAGGACGGGAGCAACTAATGAAAAACTGTTTTTT; cdr3_aa: CATLRTGATNEKLFF
clone_size: NA; j_call: TRBJ1-2; d_call: NA; v_call: TRBV5-1; cdr3_nt: TGCGCCAGCAGCTCCGGGACTGATTATGGCTACACCTTC; cdr3_aa: CASSSGTDYGYTF
clone_size: NA; j_call: TRBJ2-1; d_call: TRBD2; v_call: TRBV6-1; cdr3_nt: TGTGCCAGCAGTGCCACCTGGACTAGCGATGAGCAGTTCTTC; cdr3_aa: CASSATWTSDEQFF
clone_size: once; j_call: TRBJ2-1; d_call: TRBD1; v_call: TRBV6-1; cdr3_nt: TGTGCCAGCAGGACTGACAGGGTACATGAGCAGTTCTTC; cdr3_aa: CASRTDRVHEQFF
clone_size: NA; j_call: TRBJ2-5; d_call: NA; v_call: TRBV27; cdr3_nt: TGTGCCAGCCGGGACACATTGGAGACCCAGTACTTC; cdr3_aa: CASRDTLETQYF
clone_size: NA; j_call: TRBJ1-1; d_call: NA; v_call: TRBV20-1; cdr3_nt: TGCAGTGCTCGAGGACTCACTGAAGCTTTCTTT; cdr3_aa: CSARGLTEAFF
clone_size: NA; j_call: TRBJ2-5; d_call: NA; v_call: TRBV28; cdr3_nt: TGTGCCACCCTAGTTGGGGGCGGTGAGACCCAGTACTTC; cdr3_aa: CATLVGGGETQYF
clone_size: NA; j_call: TRBJ2-2; d_call: TRBD2; v_call: TRBV2; cdr3_nt: TGTGCCAGCAGTGAAGTCGGGACTAGGACCGGGGAGCTGTTTTTT; cdr3_aa: CASSEVGTRTGELFF
clone_size: NA; j_call: TRBJ2-1; d_call: NA; v_call: TRBV20-1; cdr3_nt: TGCAGTGCTAGGGGCGGCAATGAGCAGTTCTTC; cdr3_aa: CSARGGNEQFF
clone_size: NA; j_call: TRBJ1-4; d_call: NA; v_call: TRBV10-3; cdr3_nt: TGTGCCATCAGTGAGTCGGAACAGCCTAATGAAAAACTGTTTTTT; cdr3_aa: CAISESEQPNEKLFF
clone_size: NA; j_call: TRBJ2-6; d_call: NA; v_call: TRBV4-1; cdr3_nt: TGCGCCAGCAGCCCAAGTTCAGCGAGCTCTGGGGCCAACGTCCTGACTTTC; cdr3_aa: CASSPSSASSGANVLTF
clone_size: NA; j_call: TRBJ1-4; d_call: NA; v_call: TRBV2; cdr3_nt: TGTGCCAGCGGCCGGCAGGGGAACGTTGAAAAACTGTTTTTT; cdr3_aa: CASGRQGNVEKLFF
clone_size: once; j_call: TRBJ2-7; d_call: TRBD2; v_call: TRBV10-3; cdr3_nt: TGTGCCATCAGTGACGGATCGAGCGGGAGCTACGAGCAGTACTTC; cdr3_aa: CAISDGSSGSYEQYF
clone_size: few; j_call: TRBJ1-4; d_call: NA; v_call: TRBV10-2; cdr3_nt: TGCGCCAGCAGTGAGCGGCGGAAACTGTTTTTT; cdr3_aa: CASSERRKLFF
clone_size: NA; j_call: TRBJ2-7; d_call: NA; v_call: TRBV20-1; cdr3_nt: TGCAGTGCTAGTTCGGGTTACGAGCAGTACTTC; cdr3_aa: CSASSGYEQYF
clone_size: NA; j_call: TRBJ2-7; d_call: NA; v_call: TRBV10-3; cdr3_nt: TGTGCCATCGCCACAGGGAACGAGCAGTACTTC; cdr3_aa: CAIATGNEQYF
clone_size: NA; j_call: TRBJ2-7; d_call: NA; v_call: TRBV2; cdr3_nt: TGTGCCAGCAGTGCAAGGGCCCTGTACGAGCAGTACTTC; cdr3_aa: CASSARALYEQYF
clone_size: NA; j_call: TRBJ1-2; d_call: NA; v_call: TRBV2; cdr3_nt: TGTGCCAGCAGTGAACGCCCAGCCGCCGGCTACACCTTC; cdr3_aa: CASSERPAAGYTF
clone_size: NA; j_call: TRBJ1-5; d_call: NA; v_call: TRBV19; cdr3_nt: TGTGCCAGTACCAATACCGGGACGGGCAATCAGCCCCAGCATTTT; cdr3_aa: CASTNTGTGNQPQHF
clone_size: NA; j_call: TRBJ2-7; d_call: NA; v_call: TRBV20-1; cdr3_nt: TGCAGTGCTAGAGCACAATACGAGCAGTACTTC; cdr3_aa: CSARAQYEQYF
clone_size: NA; j_call: TRBJ2-1; d_call: TRBD1; v_call: TRBV12-5; cdr3_nt: TGTGCTAGTGGACCCGGGACAGGTGAGAATGAGCAGTTCTTC; cdr3_aa: CASGPGTGENEQFF
clone_size: NA; j_call: TRBJ2-7; d_call: NA; v_call: TRBV6-6; cdr3_nt: TGTGCCAGCATGGAAGGCCCTTCCACCTACGAGCAGTACTTC; cdr3_aa: CASMEGPSTYEQYF
clone_size: NA; j_call: TRBJ1-2; d_call: NA; v_call: TRBV5-6; cdr3_nt: TGTGCCAGCAGCTTGGAATTAAGGGACTCGTATGGCTACACCTTC; cdr3_aa: CASSLELRDSYGYTF
clone_size: NA; j_call: TRBJ1-2; d_call: TRBD1; v_call: TRBV29-1; cdr3_nt: TGCAGCGTTGAGTCGGTCGCAGGGGGCTATCAGGGCTACACCTTC; cdr3_aa: CSVESVAGGYQGYTF